This TCR beta chain was found in a study of early T cells in non-severe SARS-CoV-2 infection. Overall study: The study sequenced bulk RNA from unsorted whole blood, with chains unpaired.

Via MiXCR, TCRdb re-called the 5' RACE reads, giving one row per CDR3 protein. The data show just under 90,000 distinct CDR3 sequences, about an eighth seen once. Overall study findings and caveats: Anti-spike CD8 specificities were favored by VDJdb matching, whose results missed private and CD4 specificities.

This clonotype showed up just a few times. Its antigen remains unidentified. Trimming shortened V by 1 base and J by 0 bases, and 4 bases separated the two germline ends. Per the germline V gene, CDR1 is SGHTS and CDR2 is YDEGEE. The CDR3 has 13 residues. Sequencing used whole blood. The source is an adult who was a healthcare worker with PCR-confirmed SARS-CoV-2 infection or an uninfected control (not recorded which). This sequence joins TRBV5-8 and TRBJ1-1; D is unresolved. The DNA of the CDR3 is TGTGCCAGCAGCTTGCGCTTGAACACTGAAGCTTTCTTT. This encodes CASSLRLNTEAFF.